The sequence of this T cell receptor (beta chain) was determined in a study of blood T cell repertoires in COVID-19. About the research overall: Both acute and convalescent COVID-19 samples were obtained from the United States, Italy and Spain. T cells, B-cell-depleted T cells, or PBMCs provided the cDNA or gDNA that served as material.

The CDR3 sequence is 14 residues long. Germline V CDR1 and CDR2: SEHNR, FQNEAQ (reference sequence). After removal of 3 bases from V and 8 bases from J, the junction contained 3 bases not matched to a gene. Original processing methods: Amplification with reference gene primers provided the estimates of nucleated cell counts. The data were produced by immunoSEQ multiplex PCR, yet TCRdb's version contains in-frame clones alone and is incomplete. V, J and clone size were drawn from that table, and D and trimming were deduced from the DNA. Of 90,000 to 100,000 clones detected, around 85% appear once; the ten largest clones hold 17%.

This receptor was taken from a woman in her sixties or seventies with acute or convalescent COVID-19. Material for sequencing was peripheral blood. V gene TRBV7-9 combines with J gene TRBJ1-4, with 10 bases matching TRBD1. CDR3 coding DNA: TGTGCCAGCAGCTTGGGGACAGGGGTCGAAAAACTGTTTTTT. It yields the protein CASSLGTGVEKLFF.